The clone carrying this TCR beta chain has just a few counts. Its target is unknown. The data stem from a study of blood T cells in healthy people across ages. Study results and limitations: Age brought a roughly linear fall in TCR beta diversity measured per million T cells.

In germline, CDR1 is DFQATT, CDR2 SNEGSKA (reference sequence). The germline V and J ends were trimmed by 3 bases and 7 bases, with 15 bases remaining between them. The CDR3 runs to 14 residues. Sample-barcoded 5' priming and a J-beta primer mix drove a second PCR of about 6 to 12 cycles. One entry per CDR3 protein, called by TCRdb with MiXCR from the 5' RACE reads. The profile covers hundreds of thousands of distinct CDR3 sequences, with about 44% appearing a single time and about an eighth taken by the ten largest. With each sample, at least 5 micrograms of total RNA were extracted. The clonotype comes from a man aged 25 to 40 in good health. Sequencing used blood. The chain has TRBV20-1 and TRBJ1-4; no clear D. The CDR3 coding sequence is TGCAGTGCTAGTGGTACCTCACGGGGTGAAAAACTGTTTTTT. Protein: CSASGTSRGEKLFF.